This T cell receptor (beta chain) is drawn from a study of OX40 agonist ivuxolimab in advanced cancers. Study-level information: Previous treatment with anti-PD-1, anti-PD-L1 or anti-CTLA-4 therapy was allowed; over 35% had received some. General study points: Among some nonresponders, normalized T-cell clonal expansion was also low. Near-lowest levels of clonal expansion characterized partial responders at 0.1-3.0 mg/kg.

Germline trimming cut 3 bases from V and 5 bases from J; bases unmatched to any gene: 9. The CDR3 has 15 amino acids. The V gene's germline CDR1 is LNHDA and CDR2 SQIVND (reference sequence). Libraries were prepared by immunoSEQ multiplex PCR; TCRdb keeps only in-frame clonotypes and omits some of them. The data show roughly 130,000 clones, around 93% seen once. For this clone: No antigen is known for it.

This clonotype was obtained from an adult with an advanced solid tumor such as melanoma, head and neck, liver or kidney cancer. J is TRBJ1-2 and V is TRBV19; 7 bases line up with TRBD1. The specimen was CD4+ or CD8+ T cells sorted from blood, collected in a trial of the OX40 agonist ivuxolimab. The CDR3 DNA is TGTGCCAGTAGTATCGACAGGGCCCTGGGGTATGGCTACACCTTC. Translation gives CASSIDRALGYGYTF.